A single sample is the source of the 7 T cell receptor beta chains below, sequenced in a study of neurological immune-mediated disorders (dated by TCRdb to the late 2010s). Receptor libraries were prepared by 5' RACE. The instrument given in TCRdb is Illumina HiSeq 2500. The public reads were run again by TCRdb, first through fastp at Q25 and then through MiXCR, and only productive beta chains were kept. Every entry covers one CDR3 protein and lists the most common genes and DNA from its rows. Across this sample there are about 59,000 distinct CDR3 sequences, with about 25% seen only once. Clones ranked in the top ten supply about 4.9% of the sample. The time point label for this specimen denotes: technical triplicate 2. The sequenced sample was PBMCs. The source of these receptors is a man in his 60s with HTLV-1-associated myelopathy (HAM/TSP).

This clonotype has a count of ten or more. The chain joins TRBV5-1 to TRBJ2-5; 9 bases line up with TRBD2. CDR3 length: 15 residues. J lost 4 bases, V lost 0 bases, and 4 bases had no gene match. In germline, CDR1 is SGHRS, CDR2 YFSETQ. The CDR3 loop is CASSLASREGETQYF. In nucleotides, the CDR3 is TGCGCCAGCAGCTTGGCATCGCGGGAGGGAGAGACCCAGTACTTC.

This clonotype was counted ten times or more. J is TRBJ2-3 and V is TRBV5-5; D may be TRBD2 (6 bases). With 0 bases removed from V and 5 bases from J, the gap between germline ends came to 22 bases. The CDR3 has 18 residues. Germline loops: CDR1 SGHKS, CDR2 YYEKEE (reference sequence). CDR3 nucleotide sequence: TGTGCCAGCAGCTTGGAGGGTTTCTTGCGGGATGATAGAGATACGCAGTATTTT. It codes for CASSLEGFLRDDRDTQYF.

Within the sample, this clonotype is medium-sized. The chain links TRBV27 to TRBJ2-5; the D gene is possibly TRBD1 (8 bases). The V end was cut by 10 bases, the J end by 2 bases, with 17 bases between. The germline V gene has CDR1 MNHEY and CDR2 SMNVEV (reference sequence). The CDR3 spans 14 residues. DNA of the CDR3: TGTGCCACCGCAGGGGGCGGGAGACAAGAGACCCAGTACTTC. Residues: CATAGGGRQETQYF.

This clonotype was seen only a few times. The chain joins TRBV20-1 to TRBJ1-1; 8 bases are shared with TRBD1. This CDR3 contains 12 residues. Germline lookup yields CDR1 DFQATT and CDR2 SNEGSKA (reference sequence). J was trimmed by 5 bases and V by 6 bases; bases with no gene match: 5. CDR3: CSATQGGTEAFF. CDR3 nucleotides: TGCAGTGCCACACAGGGGGGTACTGAAGCTTTCTTT.

This clonotype was recorded at least ten times. The rearrangement links TRBV10-3 to TRBJ2-3; 10 bases are shared with TRBD2. CDR1 ENHRY and CDR2 SYGVKD come from the germline V gene. The V segment lost 6 bases and the J segment 2 bases; nucleotides outside the gene matches: 8. This CDR3 comprises 16 residues. The CDR3 sequence is CAIRDKTSGSTDTQYF. Written as DNA, the CDR3 is TGTGCCATCAGGGACAAGACTAGCGGGTCCACAGATACGCAGTATTTT.

The rearrangement joins TRBV6-2 or TRBV6-3 to TRBJ1-1; D unresolved. CDR3 length equals 17 residues. Germline V lookup: CDR1 MNHEY, CDR2 SVGEGT. Trimming left V 2 bases short and J 1 base short, with 17 bases between. CDR3 in DNA: TGTGCCAGCAGTTACAGGGCCAGATCCACGCGGAACACTGAAGCTTTCTTT. Encoded protein: CASSYRARSTRNTEAFF.

This clonotype was counted ten times or more. The gene calls are TRBV2 and TRBJ2-4, with D perhaps TRBD1 (6 bases). Trimming removed 9 bases from V and 0 bases from J, with 18 bases in between. Per germline, CDR1 SNHLY and CDR2 FYNNEI. The CDR3 is 16 amino acids. CDR3: CASWGKGHLAKNIQYF. CDR3 in DNA: TGTGCCAGTTGGGGGAAGGGACACCTAGCCAAAAACATTCAGTACTTC.